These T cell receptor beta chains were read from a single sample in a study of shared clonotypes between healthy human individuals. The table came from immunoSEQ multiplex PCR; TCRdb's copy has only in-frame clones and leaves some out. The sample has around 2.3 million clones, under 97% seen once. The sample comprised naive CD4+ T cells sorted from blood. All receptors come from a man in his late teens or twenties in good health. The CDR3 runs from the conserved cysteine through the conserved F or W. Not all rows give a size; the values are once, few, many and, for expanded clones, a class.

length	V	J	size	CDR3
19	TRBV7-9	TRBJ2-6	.	CASSYRSGTGNSGANVLTF
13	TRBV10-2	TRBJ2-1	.	CASSETSGSEQFF
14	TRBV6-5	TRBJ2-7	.	CASSYRQASYEQYF
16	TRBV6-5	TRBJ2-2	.	CASSSGGGKDTGELFF
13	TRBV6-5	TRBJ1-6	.	CASSYRENSPLHF
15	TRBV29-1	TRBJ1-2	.	CSVESRGRIHYGYTF
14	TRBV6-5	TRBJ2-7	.	CASSYTDRSYEQYF
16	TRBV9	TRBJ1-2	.	CASSVAIGGPVDGYTF
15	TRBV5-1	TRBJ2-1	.	CASSLSLAGSNEQFF
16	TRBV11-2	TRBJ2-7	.	CASRQTPAGGSYEQYF
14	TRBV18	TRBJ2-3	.	CASSPYQSTDTQYF
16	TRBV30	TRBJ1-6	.	CAWRSGPSSYNSPLHF
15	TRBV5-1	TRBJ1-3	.	CASSLDTNSGNTIYF
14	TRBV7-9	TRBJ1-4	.	CASSSGQINEKLFF
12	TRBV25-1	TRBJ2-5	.	CASSVGGETQYF
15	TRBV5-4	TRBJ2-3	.	CASSLGQTLRDTQYF
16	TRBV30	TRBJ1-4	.	CAWRDIRRGGNEKLFF
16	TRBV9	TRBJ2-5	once	CASSVAPVAGQETQYF
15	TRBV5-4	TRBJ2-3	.	CASSFGGAGTDTQYF
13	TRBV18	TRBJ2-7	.	CASSPPAGYEQYF
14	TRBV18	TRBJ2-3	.	CASSLAGFTDTQYF
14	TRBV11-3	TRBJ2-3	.	CASSSGHFTDTQYF
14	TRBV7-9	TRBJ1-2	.	CASSPKGTPRGYTF
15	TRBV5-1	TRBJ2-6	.	CASSRQVTGANVLTF
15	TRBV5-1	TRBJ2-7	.	CASSLETFTSYEQYF
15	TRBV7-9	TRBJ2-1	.	CASSFSGAGASTGFF
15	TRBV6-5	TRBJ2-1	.	CASSGRLSSYNEQFF
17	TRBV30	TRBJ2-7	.	CAWEPLLTSGTPYEQYF
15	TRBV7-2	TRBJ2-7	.	CASSIRAAGGNEQYF
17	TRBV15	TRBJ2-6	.	CATSSGQGAPGANVLTF
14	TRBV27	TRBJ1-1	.	CASSLSEGITEAFF
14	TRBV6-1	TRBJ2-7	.	CASSEEGGSYEQYF
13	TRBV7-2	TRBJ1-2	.	CASSFRSGDGYTF
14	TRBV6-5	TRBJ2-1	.	CASSYAGGGGEQFF
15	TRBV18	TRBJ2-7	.	CASSPEGGGNYEQYF